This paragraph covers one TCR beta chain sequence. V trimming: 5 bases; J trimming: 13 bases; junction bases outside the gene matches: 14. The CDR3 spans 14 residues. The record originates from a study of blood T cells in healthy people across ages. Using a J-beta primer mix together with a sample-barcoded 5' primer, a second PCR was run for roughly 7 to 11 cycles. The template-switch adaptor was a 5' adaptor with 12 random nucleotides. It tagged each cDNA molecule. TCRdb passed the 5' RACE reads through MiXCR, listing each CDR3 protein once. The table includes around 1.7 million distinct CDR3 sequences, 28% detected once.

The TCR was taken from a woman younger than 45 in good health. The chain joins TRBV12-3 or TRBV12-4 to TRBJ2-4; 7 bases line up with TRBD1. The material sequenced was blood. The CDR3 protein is CASSPTGSYNEQYF. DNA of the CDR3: TGTGCCAGCAGTCCGACAGGGTCCTACAATGAGCAGTACTTC.